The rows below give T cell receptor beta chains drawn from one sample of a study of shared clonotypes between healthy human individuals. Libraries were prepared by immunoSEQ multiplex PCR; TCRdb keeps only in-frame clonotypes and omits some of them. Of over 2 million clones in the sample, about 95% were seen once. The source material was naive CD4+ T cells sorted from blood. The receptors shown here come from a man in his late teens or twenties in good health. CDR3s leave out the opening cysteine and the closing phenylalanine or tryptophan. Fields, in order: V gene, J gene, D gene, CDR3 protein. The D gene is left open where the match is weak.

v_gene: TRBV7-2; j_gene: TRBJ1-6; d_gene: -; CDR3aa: ASSGGQNNSPLH
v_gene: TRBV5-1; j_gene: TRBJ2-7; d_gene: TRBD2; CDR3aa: ASSLVGLAGASSEQY
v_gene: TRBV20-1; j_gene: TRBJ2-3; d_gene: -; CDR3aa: SAGDSDTQY
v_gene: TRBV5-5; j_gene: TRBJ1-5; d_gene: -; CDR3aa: ASSLDGQKGQPQH
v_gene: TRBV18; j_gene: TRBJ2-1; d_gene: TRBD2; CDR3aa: ASSPGAGGLNNEQF
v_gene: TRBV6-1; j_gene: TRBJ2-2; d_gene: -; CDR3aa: AISEWGSYTGELF
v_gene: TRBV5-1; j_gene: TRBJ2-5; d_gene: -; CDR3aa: ASRQEQETQY
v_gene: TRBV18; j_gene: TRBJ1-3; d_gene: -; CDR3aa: ASSPLSSGLGNTIY
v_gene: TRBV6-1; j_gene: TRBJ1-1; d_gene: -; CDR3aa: ASSPKGQNTEAF
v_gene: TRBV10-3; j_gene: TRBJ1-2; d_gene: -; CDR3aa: AISSQGYGYT
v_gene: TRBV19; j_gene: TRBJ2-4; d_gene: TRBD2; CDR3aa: ASAGGMGLELAKNIQY
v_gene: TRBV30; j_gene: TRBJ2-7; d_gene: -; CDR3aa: AWNKGYEQY
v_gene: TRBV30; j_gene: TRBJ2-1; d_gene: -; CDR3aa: AWSRYWPYNEQF
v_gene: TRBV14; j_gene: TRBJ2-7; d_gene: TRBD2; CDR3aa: ASSPRTGTSGARSYEQY
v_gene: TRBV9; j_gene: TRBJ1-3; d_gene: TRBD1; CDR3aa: ASSVGTGASGNTIY
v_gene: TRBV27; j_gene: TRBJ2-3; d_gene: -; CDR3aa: ASRPSEYTDTQY
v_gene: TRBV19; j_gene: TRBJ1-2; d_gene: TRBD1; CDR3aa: ATSGGNGYT
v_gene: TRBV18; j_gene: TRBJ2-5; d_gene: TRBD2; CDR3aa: ASSPQAGDETQY
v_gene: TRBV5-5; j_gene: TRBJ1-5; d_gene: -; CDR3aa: ASSLAPGRQPQH
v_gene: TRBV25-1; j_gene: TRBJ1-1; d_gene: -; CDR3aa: ASKQGNTEAF
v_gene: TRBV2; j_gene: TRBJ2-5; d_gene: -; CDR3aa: ASSGDNKETQY
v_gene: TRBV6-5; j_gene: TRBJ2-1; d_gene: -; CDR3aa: ASSAGVREF
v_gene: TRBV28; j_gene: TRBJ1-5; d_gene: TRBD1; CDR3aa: ASGPGQRGNQPQH
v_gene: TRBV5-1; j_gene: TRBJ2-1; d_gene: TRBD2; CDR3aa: ASSLGLAGYNEQF
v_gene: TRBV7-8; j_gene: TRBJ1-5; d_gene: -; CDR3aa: ASSLAPTLNQPQH
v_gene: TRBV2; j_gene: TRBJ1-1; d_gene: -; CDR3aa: ASRTGTQNTEAF
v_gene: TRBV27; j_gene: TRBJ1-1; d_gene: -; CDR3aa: ASSFGRAARNTEAF
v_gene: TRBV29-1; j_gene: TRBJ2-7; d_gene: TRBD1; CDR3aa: SVDPQGQGHEQY
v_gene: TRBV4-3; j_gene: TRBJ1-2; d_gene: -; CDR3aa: ASSQIQGPANYGYT
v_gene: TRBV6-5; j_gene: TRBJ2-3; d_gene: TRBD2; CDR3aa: ASRGLVTDTQY
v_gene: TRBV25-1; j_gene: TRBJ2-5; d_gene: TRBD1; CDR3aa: ASSALTGKGQETQY
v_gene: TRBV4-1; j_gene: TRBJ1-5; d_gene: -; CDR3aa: ASSQEELSNQPQH
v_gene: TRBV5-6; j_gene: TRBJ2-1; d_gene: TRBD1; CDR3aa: ASSYRDREYNEQF
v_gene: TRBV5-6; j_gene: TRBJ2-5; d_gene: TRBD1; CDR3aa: ASSTKTGSETQY
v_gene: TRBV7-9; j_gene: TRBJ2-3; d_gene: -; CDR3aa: ASSLDQSSDTQY
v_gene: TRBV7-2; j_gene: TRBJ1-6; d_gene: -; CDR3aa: ASSLVFRGAGALH
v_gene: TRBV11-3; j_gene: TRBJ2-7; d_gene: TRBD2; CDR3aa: ASSLADRSSGAYEQY
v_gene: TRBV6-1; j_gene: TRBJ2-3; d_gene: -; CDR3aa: ASSSQSQEADTQY
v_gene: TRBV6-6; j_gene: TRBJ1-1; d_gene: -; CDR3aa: ASSYDGPGVNTEAF
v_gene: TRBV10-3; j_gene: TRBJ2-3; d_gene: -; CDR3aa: ATRDTSTDTQY
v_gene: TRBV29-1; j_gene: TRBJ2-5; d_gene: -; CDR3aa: SVAQAETQY
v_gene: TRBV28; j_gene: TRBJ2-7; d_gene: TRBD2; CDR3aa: ASSRWGGTYEQY
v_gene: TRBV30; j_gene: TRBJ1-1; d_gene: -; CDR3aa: AWSQVVEGKVGNTEAF
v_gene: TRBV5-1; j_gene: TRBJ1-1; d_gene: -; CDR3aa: ASSLGGSVNTEAF
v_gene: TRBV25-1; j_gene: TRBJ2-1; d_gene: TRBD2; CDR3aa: ASSESRLAVYNEQF
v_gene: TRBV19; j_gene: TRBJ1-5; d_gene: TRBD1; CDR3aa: ASRTTGLDSNQPQH
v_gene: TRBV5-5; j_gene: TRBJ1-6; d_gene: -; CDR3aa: ASSYEIVIRASNSPLH